Shown below are 20 T cell receptor beta chains from a single sample sequenced in a study of blood T cell repertoires in COVID-19 (TCRdb year 2020). The protocol used for the library was the immunoSEQ multiplex PCR assay. The immuneACCESS repertoire file appears here via TCRdb, limited to in-frame rearrangements. These files lack a portion of the clones; in checked studies, under half of the deficit traces to unresolved V genes, and the cause of the others is not known. The sample profile shows roughly 230,000 clones; roughly 84% of them were found once. 4.4% of the sample belongs to the ten largest clones. The specimen sequenced was peripheral blood. These receptors were collected from a man aged 50-59 years with active or convalescent COVID-19.

The rearrangement links TRBV3-1 (or the pseudogene TRBV3-2) to TRBJ1-4; D not certain. The CDR3 is made up of 13 amino acids. V lost 3 bases and J lost 10, with 12 bases in between. CDR1 is LGHDT and CDR2 is YNNKEL in the germline V gene (reference sequence). Here the CDR3 reads CASSHSEGGKLFF. DNA of the CDR3: TGTGCCAGCAGCCATTCGGAGGGCGGAAAACTGTTTTTT.

The chain employs TRBV20-1 and TRBJ2-3, with D hard to call. Per germline, CDR1 DFQATT and CDR2 SNEGSKA (reference sequence). This CDR3 spans 14 amino acids. V was pared by 3 bases and J by 0 bases, with 10 bases between. Written as DNA, the CDR3 is TGCAGTGCTAGTGCACTGATAAGCACAGATACGCAGTATTTT. Protein product: CSASALISTDTQYF.

The V call is TRBV5-1, the J call TRBJ2-7; tentatively, D is TRBD2 (6 bases). The CDR3 extends over 16 amino acids. Trimming left V 2 bases short and J 0 bases short, with 15 bases between. Germline CDR1 is SGHRS and CDR2 is YFSETQ. CDR3: CASSFSPPGDSYEQYF. For the CDR3, the DNA is TGCGCCAGCAGCTTCTCACCCCCGGGGGACTCCTACGAGCAGTACTTC.

This clone was seen just once. This chain joins TRBV19 and TRBJ1-2; TRBD1 aligns across 7 bases. Germline CDR1 reads LNHDA; CDR2 reads SQIVND (reference sequence). CDR3 length equals 12 residues. J lost 8 bases, V lost 6 bases, and 6 bases had no gene match. CDR3 loop: CASSDRVGGYTF. CDR3 in DNA: TGTGCCAGTAGCGACAGGGTCGGAGGCTACACCTTC. Full variable domain (remainder filled in from reference TRBV19 and TRBJ1-2): DGGITQSPKYLFRKEGQNVTLSCEQNLNHDAMYWYRQDPGQGLRLIYYSQIVNDFQKGDIAEGYSVSREKKESFPLTVTSAQKNPTAFYLCASSDRVGGYTFGSGTRLTVV.

V is TRBV6-2 or TRBV6-3 and J is TRBJ2-1, with 7 bases matching TRBD2. This CDR3 has 13 amino acids. Germline V gene lookup returns CDR1 MNHEY and CDR2 SVGEGT. Trimming at V came to 4 bases and at J to 7 bases, leaving 4 bases not matched to a gene. The CDR3 DNA is TGTGCCAGCAGTTCGGGGGGTTTAAATGAGCAGTTCTTC. It yields the protein CASSSGGLNEQFF.

The V gene is TRBV3-1 (or the pseudogene TRBV3-2), the J gene TRBJ1-1, with TRBD1 matching over 11 bases. The germline V gene encodes CDR1 LGHDT and CDR2 YNNKEL (reference sequence). The CDR3 loop spans 15 amino acids. V shed 3 bases, J shed 4 bases, and the junction held 4 bases outside the gene matches. CDR3 DNA: TGTGCCAGCAGCCACTCCGGGACAGGGGGCACTGAAGCTTTCTTT. It yields the protein CASSHSGTGGTEAFF.

This clone was counted only a few times. The chain uses TRBV11-1 and TRBJ2-1; 8 nucleotides line up with TRBD2. Germline V gives CDR1 SGHAT, CDR2 FQDESV (reference sequence). There are 14 residues in the CDR3. The V segment lost 1 base and the J segment 7 bases; nucleotides outside the gene matches: 3. CDR3 loop: CASSLVGGGNEQFF. Written as DNA, the CDR3 is TGTGCCAGCAGCTTAGTCGGGGGGGGAAATGAGCAGTTCTTC.

The chain couples TRBV7-2 to TRBJ2-3; D gene unclear. Germline assignment: CDR1 SGHTA and CDR2 FQGNSA. V lost 5 bases and J lost 0, with 9 bases in between. The CDR3 loop spans 14 amino acids. The CDR3 DNA reads TGTGCCAGCAGCCCCTTTAGTAGCACAGATACGCAGTATTTT. It codes for CASSPFSSTDTQYF.

The rearrangement joins TRBV27 to TRBJ2-3, with 10 nucleotides matching TRBD1. The V gene end was trimmed by 6 bases and the J gene end by 4 bases; junction bases not matched to a gene: 7. CDR3 length equals 15 residues. CDR1 MNHEY and CDR2 SMNVEV come from the germline V gene (reference sequence). The CDR3 here is CASRTGGLVSDTQYF. The DNA of the CDR3 is TGTGCCAGCAGGACAGGGGGCTTAGTCTCAGATACGCAGTATTTT.

The chain carries TRBV19 and TRBJ1-1; 8 bases align to TRBD1. Germline trimming cut 2 bases from V and 7 bases from J; bases unmatched to any gene: 3. Germline V lookup: CDR1 LNHDA, CDR2 SQIVND (reference sequence). The CDR3 extends over 13 amino acids. CDR3 DNA: TGTGCCAGTAGTATACCACAGGGGGTTGAAGCTTTCTTT. Translation gives CASSIPQGVEAFF.

V usage is TRBV5-1 and J usage is TRBJ2-3, with D maybe TRBD2 (7 bases). V was clipped by 0 bases and J by 4 bases, with 12 bases between them. Germline CDR1 SGHRS, CDR2 YFSETQ. The CDR3 is 15 residues long. The DNA of the CDR3 is TGCGCCAGCAGCTTGGTCGGGGGGCCTTCAGATACGCAGTATTTT. Translating gives CASSLVGGPSDTQYF.

This rearrangement joins TRBV19 to TRBJ2-4; the match to TRBD1 covers 7 bases. Germline values: CDR1 LNHDA, CDR2 SQIVND (reference sequence). The CDR3 spans 15 residues. V lost 4 bases, J lost 8 bases, and 11 bases stayed unmatched. CDR3 nucleotides: TGTGCCAGTAGTACCCAGGGACAGAGAGGGGACATTCAGTACTTC. Translating gives CASSTQGQRGDIQYF.

The V gene is TRBV10-3, the J gene TRBJ1-1, with 7 bases identical to TRBD1. This CDR3 has 13 residues. Germline trimming cut 10 bases from V and 5 bases from J; bases unmatched to any gene: 10. Germline values: CDR1 ENHRY, CDR2 SYGVKD. The CDR3 coding sequence is TGTGCCACCACAGGGGCCGCCGATACTGAAGCTTTCTTT. Its translation is CATTGAADTEAFF.

The rearrangement links TRBV3-1 (or the pseudogene TRBV3-2) to TRBJ1-1; possible D gene TRBD1, 5 bases. V lost 4 bases to trimming and J lost 4 bases, with 10 bases between them. CDR1 and CDR2 from the germline V gene are LGHDT and YNNKEL (reference sequence). The CDR3 has 13 residues. The CDR3 bases are TGTGCCAGCAGCCCCTGGGGGGGCACTGAAGCTTTCTTT. Amino acid sequence: CASSPWGGTEAFF.

This clone was picked up one time. The rearrangement uses TRBV21-1 and TRBJ1-2; the table calls TRBD1, which could not be checked here. TRBV21-1 is given as a pseudogene. The CDR3 covers 15 residues. CDR3 nucleotides: TGTGCCAGCAGCACCAGGTACCAGGGGAACTATGGCTACACCTTC. Translated: CASSTRYQGNYGYTF.

The chain joins TRBV20-1 to TRBJ2-5, with no clear D. The length of the CDR3 is 11 residues. CDR1 is DFQATT, CDR2 SNEGSKA, per germline (reference sequence). V lost 1 base to trimming and J lost 2 bases, with 2 bases between them. The CDR3 sequence is CSARAQETQYF. The CDR3 bases are TGCAGTGCTAGAGCTCAAGAGACCCAGTACTTC.

The V gene is TRBV7-2, the J gene TRBJ2-7; D is uncertain. In germline, CDR1 is SGHTA, CDR2 FQGNSA. V dropped 5 bases and J dropped 0 bases, with 11 bases sitting between them. CDR3 size: 14 residues. The chain's CDR3 is CASSPRASSYEQYF. The CDR3 coding sequence is TGTGCCAGCAGCCCGCGAGCGAGCTCCTACGAGCAGTACTTC. Complete variable domain (other parts from reference TRBV7-2 and TRBJ2-7): GAGVSQSPSNKVTEKGKDVELRCDPISGHTALYWYRQSLGQGLEFLIYFQGNSAPDKSGLPSDRFSAERTGGSVSTLTIQRTQQEDSAVYLCASSPRASSYEQYFGPGTRLTVT.

The chain employs TRBV12-5 and TRBJ1-2, with TRBD1 as a possible D gene (6 bases). This CDR3 region has 12 residues. V was cut by 9 bases and J by 3 bases, with 11 bases left in between. CDR1 and CDR2 from the germline V gene are LGHNT and FRNRAP. As DNA, the CDR3 is TGTGCTAGCCCTGGGGGCTACTATGGCTACACCTTC. Protein: CASPGGYYGYTF.

The CDR3 region is CASSRGGAETQYF. CDR3 sequence (DNA): TGTGCCAGCAGCCGTGGAGGGGCGGAGACCCAGTACTTC. The V and J genes are TRBV7-2 and TRBJ2-5; D is possibly TRBD2 (6 bases). The CDR3 contains 13 residues. Germline loops: CDR1 SGHTA, CDR2 FQGNSA. Trimming took 5 bases from V and 5 from J, leaving 12 bases between them.

The chain has TRBV28 and TRBJ1-6; 10 nucleotides align to TRBD1. Germline-derived CDR1 and CDR2 are MDHEN and SYDVKM. The CDR3 spans 15 residues. The junction had 5 bases not matched to a gene; V was cut back by 3 bases and J by 9 bases. Written as DNA, the CDR3 is TGTGCCAGCAGTTTCCGGACAGGGGGTGGTTCACCCCTCCACTTT. Its protein product is CASSFRTGGGSPLHF.